This section outlines one TCR beta chain sequence together with its context. The sample originates from a study of blood T cell repertoires in COVID-19. This CDR3 region has 15 residues. V was clipped by 3 bases and J by 5 bases; unmatched bases: 8. Germline assignment: CDR1 SNHLY and CDR2 FYNNEI. The method was immunoSEQ multiplex PCR; TCRdb's version includes in-frame clones alone and lacks a portion of them. The data contain about 42,000 clones, 70% to 90% of them seen just once; the ten biggest clones take up roughly three fifths. Sequences were obtained from peripheral blood. The chain employs TRBV2 and TRBJ1-1; 8 bases are a match to TRBD1. This receptor was taken from a man aged 65 to 79 with acute or convalescent COVID-19. CDR3 in amino acids: CASSDRQGARTEAFF. The CDR3 DNA reads TGTGCCAGCAGTGATAGGCAGGGGGCGCGAACTGAAGCTTTCTTT.